This TCR beta chain was sequenced for a study of cytomegalovirus exposure and HLA in healthy donors. About the research overall: There were around 390 genotyped donors. Of these, roughly 82% fell in the genetic ancestry cluster associated with self-reported Caucasian donors. The study's findings and limits: There were some V segments, including TRBV6-2 and TRBV6-3, excluded as indistinguishable. Rare TCR sequences dominated, though some public TCRs recurred in many donors. The study recorded around 160 TCR beta chains that were cytomegalovirus-associated.

Between the trimmed V and J ends, which lost 1 base and 0 bases, there was a span of 7 bases. Germline V gives CDR1 LNHNV, CDR2 YYDKDF (reference sequence). The CDR3 has 15 amino acids. On this clone: What it binds is not known.

The PCR contained 60 Vbeta and 13 Jbeta primers. TCRdb's copy holds only in-frame clones and misses some; the assay was immunoSEQ multiplex PCR. The sample lists about 130,000 clones, roughly 80% seen once, with around 20% in the top ten. The sample consisted of PBMCs. The clonotype comes from a man aged 18 to 29 in good health and CMV-seropositive. The rearrangement uses TRBV15 and TRBJ1-5; D is uncertain. CDR3: CATSRGVISNQPQHF. The CDR3 coding sequence is TGTGCCACCAGCAGAGGAGTTATTAGCAATCAGCCCCAGCATTTT.